The clone carrying this TCR beta chain was seen ten or more times. Donation came from healthy Caucasian individuals in Russia who were aged roughly 6 to 95. This record belongs to a study of blood T cells in healthy people across ages. Combining a sample-barcoded 5' primer with a J-beta primer mix, a second PCR ran for about 7 to 11 cycles. TCRdb processed the 5' RACE reads anew with MiXCR; each CDR3 protein has one entry. The sample includes roughly 2 million distinct CDR3 sequences, roughly 50% of them seen just once. Trimming cost V 6 bases and J 4 bases; bases outside gene matches: 3. The CDR3 sequence is 13 residues long. The germline V gene encodes CDR1 MNHEY and CDR2 SMNVEV (reference sequence).

The TCR originated in a woman aged 40 to 50 in good health. The V call is TRBV27, the J call TRBJ1-5; 7 positions agree with TRBD1. Sample: blood. The CDR3 loop is CASSPTGNQPQHF. The CDR3 region has the DNA TGTGCCAGCAGCCCGACAGGGAATCAGCCCCAGCATTTT.